This is a list of T cell receptor beta chains from one sample in a study of cytotoxic CD8 clonotypes in ibrutinib-treated CLL. Profiled with immunoSEQ multiplex PCR; TCRdb holds only in-frame clones, not every one. In the table there are about 140,000 clones, approximately 77% of which are singletons. The sequences come from PBMCs, collected after 12 months of ibrutinib treatment. Receptor source: a human donor with chronic lymphocytic leukemia. Each CDR3 is given with its conserved first and last residue. Each record gives: clone size, V gene, D gene, J gene, CDR3 DNA, CDR3 protein. A D gene is named only where the DNA matches it firmly. Size is omitted from some rows. Given values are once, few, many or a class for expanded clones.

clone_size: .
v_call: TRBV15
d_call: .
j_call: TRBJ1-5
cdr3_nt: TGTGCCACCAGCGCCGCCCTTGGCAGGGTCAATCAGCCCCAGCATTTT
cdr3_aa: CATSAALGRVNQPQHF

clone_size: .
v_call: TRBV28
d_call: .
j_call: TRBJ2-3
cdr3_nt: TGTGCCAGCAGTCCGCCGGAGGCCGGCGAGAGCACAGATACGCAGTATTTT
cdr3_aa: CASSPPEAGESTDTQYF

clone_size: once
v_call: TRBV5-4
d_call: TRBD1
j_call: TRBJ1-2
cdr3_nt: TGTGCCAGCAGCTGGGGACAGGGGGCGAATGGCTACACCTTC
cdr3_aa: CASSWGQGANGYTF

clone_size: once
v_call: TRBV11-2
d_call: .
j_call: TRBJ1-1
cdr3_nt: TGTGCCAGCAGCCAACAACCCCTATATGGAGCTTTCTTT
cdr3_aa: CASSQQPLYGAFF

clone_size: few
v_call: TRBV11-2
d_call: .
j_call: TRBJ2-7
cdr3_nt: TGTGCCAGCAGACTAAACTCGGGACTTCTCTACGAGCAGTACTTC
cdr3_aa: CASRLNSGLLYEQYF

clone_size: few
v_call: TRBV30
d_call: .
j_call: TRBJ2-7
cdr3_nt: TGTGCCTGGAGTTTGGGGGGAAGCTCCTACGAGCAGTACTTC
cdr3_aa: CAWSLGGSSYEQYF

clone_size: .
v_call: TRBV28
d_call: .
j_call: TRBJ1-2
cdr3_nt: TGTGCCAGCCGGGGCCTAGGACTGGCTGGCTACACCTTC
cdr3_aa: CASRGLGLAGYTF

clone_size: .
v_call: TRBV28
d_call: .
j_call: TRBJ2-1
cdr3_nt: TGTGCCAGCAGCCGCCCCAGACCCAACTCCTACAATGAGCAGTTCTTC
cdr3_aa: CASSRPRPNSYNEQFF

clone_size: once
v_call: TRBV7-9
d_call: .
j_call: TRBJ1-1
cdr3_nt: TGTGCCAGCAGACCGACAGGGAACACTGAAGCTTTCTTT
cdr3_aa: CASRPTGNTEAFF

clone_size: .
v_call: TRBV7-7
d_call: TRBD2
j_call: TRBJ2-5
cdr3_nt: TGTGCCAGCAGCTTAGTAAATGGCGGGGGCCAAGAGACCCAGTACTTC
cdr3_aa: CASSLVNGGGQETQYF

clone_size: .
v_call: TRBV7-3
d_call: .
j_call: TRBJ2-5
cdr3_nt: TGTGCCAGCAGCTTAGTGGGTCGGGAGACCCAGTACTTC
cdr3_aa: CASSLVGRETQYF

clone_size: .
v_call: TRBV9
d_call: TRBD1
j_call: TRBJ1-2
cdr3_nt: TGTGCCAGCAGGGCCGGGACAGACTATGGCTACACCTTC
cdr3_aa: CASRAGTDYGYTF

clone_size: .
v_call: TRBV7-7
d_call: .
j_call: TRBJ2-3
cdr3_nt: TGTGCCAGCAGCTTAGCCCCAGCCGGTCAGGCGCAGTATTTT
cdr3_aa: CASSLAPAGQAQYF

clone_size: .
v_call: TRBV15
d_call: .
j_call: TRBJ1-2
cdr3_nt: TGTGCCACCAGCAGAGAGGGGGGGTATGGCTACACCTTC
cdr3_aa: CATSREGGYGYTF

clone_size: .
v_call: TRBV27
d_call: TRBD1
j_call: TRBJ1-4
cdr3_nt: TGTGCCAGCAGTTTATCGACAGGGATCGGTGAAAAACTGTTTTTT
cdr3_aa: CASSLSTGIGEKLFF

clone_size: .
v_call: TRBV15
d_call: .
j_call: TRBJ2-7
cdr3_nt: TGTGCCACCAGCAGAGCACAGGGCACGACCGAGCAGTACTTC
cdr3_aa: CATSRAQGTTEQYF

clone_size: .
v_call: TRBV5-1
d_call: .
j_call: TRBJ1-1
cdr3_nt: TGCGCCAGCACTGTCGAGAGGAACACTGAAGCTTTCTTT
cdr3_aa: CASTVERNTEAFF

clone_size: once
v_call: TRBV15
d_call: TRBD1
j_call: TRBJ2-7
cdr3_nt: TGTGCCACCAGCAGAGATACCGGGACAGGGACGGGCGAGCAGTACTTC
cdr3_aa: CATSRDTGTGTGEQYF

clone_size: few
v_call: TRBV7-2
d_call: .
j_call: TRBJ2-5
cdr3_nt: TGTGCCAGCAGCTTAGATTACGCATCGGGGGCAGAGACCCAGTACTTC
cdr3_aa: CASSLDYASGAETQYF

clone_size: .
v_call: TRBV9
d_call: TRBD1
j_call: TRBJ1-1
cdr3_nt: TGTGCCAGCAGCCTACCAGGGGGCGCGAACACTGAAGCTTTCTTT
cdr3_aa: CASSLPGGANTEAFF

clone_size: medium-sized
v_call: TRBV2
d_call: .
j_call: TRBJ2-3
cdr3_nt: TGTGCCATTTGGGATCAGGCGTTCACAGATACGCAGTATTTT
cdr3_aa: CAIWDQAFTDTQYF

clone_size: few
v_call: TRBV4-1
d_call: .
j_call: TRBJ1-2
cdr3_nt: TGCGCCAGCAGCCAAGGGTCCCACTATGGCTACACCTTC
cdr3_aa: CASSQGSHYGYTF

clone_size: .
v_call: TRBV27
d_call: .
j_call: TRBJ1-2
cdr3_nt: TGTGCCAGCACCTCCCCCGGGGGTAGTGGCTACACCTTC
cdr3_aa: CASTSPGGSGYTF

clone_size: .
v_call: TRBV6-6
d_call: .
j_call: TRBJ1-4
cdr3_nt: TGTGCCAGCAGCGGGGAACGCGGCGAAAAACTGTTTTTT
cdr3_aa: CASSGERGEKLFF

clone_size: .
v_call: TRBV23-1
d_call: .
j_call: TRBJ2-5
cdr3_nt: TGCGCCAGCAGTCAATCGATCCTCTGGGCCAGCGAAGAGACCCAGTACTTC
cdr3_aa: CASSQSILWASEETQYF

clone_size: once
v_call: TRBV6-5
d_call: .
j_call: TRBJ1-2
cdr3_nt: TGTGCCAGCAATCCCTCGGGCAGCTTCTATGGCTACACCTTC
cdr3_aa: CASNPSGSFYGYTF